The rows below give T cell receptor beta chains drawn from one sample of a study of CD8+ T cells in alopecia areata. TCRdb's copy holds only in-frame clones and misses some; the assay was immunoSEQ multiplex PCR. This repertoire shows some 200,000 clones, about 62% found once; its top ten account for roughly 5%. The sample in question was CD4+ T cells sorted from blood, obtained at week 24, from a patient treated with tofacitinib. These receptors all come from a human donor with alopecia areata. Both conserved end residues are part of each CDR3. Each record gives: J gene, clone size, D gene, V gene, CDR3 protein, CDR3 DNA. A D gene is named only where the DNA matches it firmly. Rows may omit the clone size; those that give it use once, few, many or a size class.

TRBJ1-1 - - TRBV7-2 CASSLALMERQMNTEAFF TGTGCCAGCAGCTTAGCGCTTATGGAACGGCAAATGAACACTGAAGCTTTCTTT
TRBJ2-7 - - TRBV29-1 CSVGQGGRYEQYF TGCAGCGTTGGACAGGGAGGCCGCTACGAGCAGTACTTC
TRBJ2-7 few - TRBV7-2 CASSSLYEQYF TGTGCCAGCAGTTCCCTCTACGAGCAGTACTTC
TRBJ1-2 - - TRBV15 CATSRALPNYGYTF TGTGCCACCAGCAGAGCTCTGCCTAACTATGGCTACACCTTC
TRBJ2-3 - TRBD1 TRBV29-1 CSVGQGESTDTQYF TGCAGCGTGGGACAGGGGGAGAGCACAGATACGCAGTATTTT
TRBJ2-7 few - TRBV6-5 CASSYSRGKEQYF TGTGCCAGCAGTTATAGTCGGGGGAAGGAGCAGTACTTC
TRBJ2-7 few - TRBV20-1 CSAPGPRF TGCAGTGCTCCGGGACCTCGCTTC
TRBJ2-7 - - TRBV7-9 CASSLVGGSYEQYF TGTGCCAGCAGCTTAGTGGGTGGCTCCTACGAGCAGTACTTC
TRBJ2-2 - - TRBV5-1 CASSLDGQDPGELFF TGCGCCAGCAGCTTGGATGGGCAGGACCCCGGGGAGCTGTTTTTT
TRBJ2-5 - - TRBV7-7 CASSLGSRAQGETQYF TGTGCCAGCAGCTTAGGCAGCCGGGCCCAGGGAGAGACCCAGTACTTC
TRBJ1-5 - - TRBV7-2 CASSLTRKGQPQHF TGTGCCAGCAGCTTAACGAGGAAGGGTCAGCCCCAGCATTTT
TRBJ1-2 - - TRBV25-1 CASSEGRSGYTF TGTGCCAGCAGTGAGGGAAGGAGTGGCTACACCTTC
TRBJ2-7 - TRBD2 TRBV30 CACPLGLAAYEQYF TGTGCCTGCCCCCTGGGGCTAGCGGCCTACGAGCAGTACTTC
TRBJ2-3 once - TRBV29-1 CSVEDLPTSADTQYF TGCAGCGTTGAAGATCTTCCGACTAGTGCAGATACGCAGTATTTT
TRBJ2-2 few - TRBV19 CATSGRTYNTGELFF TGTGCCACCTCAGGACGGACATACAACACCGGGGAGCTGTTTTTT
TRBJ1-3 many - TRBV7-9 CASSQYIGSGNTIYF TGTGCCAGCAGCCAATATATAGGCTCCGGAAACACCATATATTTT
TRBJ2-1 - - TRBV5-1 CASSFGSPQGNEQFF TGCGCCAGCAGCTTCGGTAGTCCTCAGGGCAATGAGCAGTTCTTC